A selection of T cell receptor beta chains follows, all from one sample in a study of blood T cell repertoires in COVID-19. Assay used: immunoSEQ multiplex PCR; TCRdb lists only in-frame clones, some missing. The repertoire holds 230,000 or so clones, with 65% to 85% as singletons. Source material: peripheral blood. Receptors originate from a man aged 35 to 55 with active or convalescent COVID-19. CDR3s include the opening cysteine and the closing phenylalanine or tryptophan. Each record gives: D gene, clone size, J gene, V gene, CDR3 protein, CDR3 DNA. A D gene is named only where the DNA matches it firmly. Where a row states a size, it is once, few, many or the class of an expanded clone; other rows omit it.

d_call: -
clone_size: few
j_call: TRBJ1-3
v_call: TRBV4-1
cdr3_aa: CASSLGGQTGNTIYF
cdr3_nt: TGCGCCAGCTCCTTGGGGGGTCAGACTGGAAACACCATATATTTT

d_call: -
clone_size: -
j_call: TRBJ2-1
v_call: TRBV18
cdr3_aa: CASSPRGASSYNEQFF
cdr3_nt: TGTGCCAGCTCACCACGCGGGGCGAGCTCCTACAATGAGCAGTTCTTC

d_call: TRBD1
clone_size: -
j_call: TRBJ1-4
v_call: TRBV29-1
cdr3_aa: CSVALTGGNEKLFF
cdr3_nt: TGCAGCGTCGCCCTGACAGGGGGTAATGAAAAACTGTTTTTT

d_call: TRBD1
clone_size: -
j_call: TRBJ1-2
v_call: TRBV4-1
cdr3_aa: CASSQDRGQHGYTF
cdr3_nt: TGCGCCAGCAGCCAAGATCGGGGACAGCATGGCTACACCTTC

d_call: TRBD2
clone_size: -
j_call: TRBJ2-7
v_call: TRBV2
cdr3_aa: CASTLREGYEQYF
cdr3_nt: TGTGCCAGCACTCTTCGGGAGGGGTACGAGCAGTACTTC

d_call: -
clone_size: -
j_call: TRBJ2-7
v_call: TRBV10-2
cdr3_aa: CASSEWLSGSYEQYF
cdr3_nt: TGCGCCAGCAGTGAGTGGCTTAGCGGTAGCTACGAGCAGTACTTC

d_call: TRBD1
clone_size: -
j_call: TRBJ1-2
v_call: TRBV30
cdr3_aa: CAWSGTGGYTF
cdr3_nt: TGTGCCTGGAGTGGGACAGGAGGCTACACCTTC

d_call: -
clone_size: -
j_call: TRBJ1-1
v_call: TRBV6-2/TRBV6-3
cdr3_aa: CASSYSGGDTEAFF
cdr3_nt: TGTGCCAGCAGTTACTCAGGGGGGGACACTGAAGCTTTCTTT

d_call: -
clone_size: few
j_call: TRBJ1-4
v_call: TRBV2
cdr3_aa: CASRGGQEKLFF
cdr3_nt: TGTGCCAGCAGGGGGGGGCAGGAAAAACTGTTTTTT

d_call: -
clone_size: -
j_call: TRBJ1-2
v_call: TRBV5-1
cdr3_aa: CASSLRRGAGDYGYTF
cdr3_nt: TGCGCCAGCAGCTTGCGTCGAGGGGCGGGAGACTATGGCTACACCTTC

d_call: -
clone_size: -
j_call: TRBJ1-2
v_call: TRBV9
cdr3_aa: CASSVVGQGSGYTF
cdr3_nt: TGTGCCAGCAGCGTAGTTGGGCAGGGAAGCGGCTACACCTTC

d_call: -
clone_size: -
j_call: TRBJ1-5
v_call: TRBV5-1
cdr3_aa: CASSLSGHSNQPQHF
cdr3_nt: TGCGCCAGCAGCTTGAGTGGGCATAGCAATCAGCCCCAGCATTTT

d_call: -
clone_size: -
j_call: TRBJ2-7
v_call: TRBV2
cdr3_aa: CASKLVEEQYF
cdr3_nt: TGTGCCAGCAAGCTCGTAGAAGAGCAGTACTTC

d_call: -
clone_size: -
j_call: TRBJ1-1
v_call: TRBV6-5
cdr3_aa: CASRKGVSDTEAFF
cdr3_nt: TGTGCCAGCAGAAAGGGGGTCTCGGACACTGAAGCTTTCTTT

d_call: TRBD1
clone_size: once
j_call: TRBJ1-6
v_call: TRBV5-1
cdr3_aa: CASSPFRDRGNSPLHF
cdr3_nt: TGCGCCAGCAGCCCATTCCGGGACAGGGGGAATTCACCCCTCCACTTT

d_call: -
clone_size: -
j_call: TRBJ2-5
v_call: TRBV7-9
cdr3_aa: CASSLGRPGRQETQYF
cdr3_nt: TGTGCCAGCAGCTTAGGTAGGCCAGGTCGCCAAGAGACCCAGTACTTC

d_call: -
clone_size: -
j_call: TRBJ2-7
v_call: TRBV19
cdr3_aa: CASSISQGAQYF
cdr3_nt: TGTGCCAGTAGTATAAGTCAGGGCGCGCAGTACTTC

d_call: -
clone_size: -
j_call: TRBJ2-2
v_call: TRBV10-1
cdr3_aa: CASNTTGELFF
cdr3_nt: TGCGCCAGCAATACTACCGGGGAGCTGTTTTTT

d_call: -
clone_size: -
j_call: TRBJ1-4
v_call: TRBV24-1
cdr3_aa: CATSRRGEDEKLFF
cdr3_nt: TGTGCCACCAGTCGGAGGGGAGAGGATGAAAAACTGTTTTTT

d_call: -
clone_size: -
j_call: TRBJ2-3
v_call: TRBV4-2
cdr3_aa: CASSRTRDIPDTQYF
cdr3_nt: TGTGCCAGCAGCCGAACCCGGGATATCCCAGATACGCAGTATTTT

d_call: TRBD1
clone_size: -
j_call: TRBJ2-2
v_call: TRBV2
cdr3_aa: CASSEARQGAYTGELFF
cdr3_nt: TGTGCCAGCAGTGAAGCGCGCCAGGGGGCTTACACCGGGGAGCTGTTTTTT

d_call: TRBD1
clone_size: -
j_call: TRBJ1-4
v_call: TRBV7-6
cdr3_aa: CASSRTGEREKLFF
cdr3_nt: TGTGCCAGCAGCCGGACAGGGGAACGTGAAAAACTGTTTTTT

d_call: -
clone_size: -
j_call: TRBJ1-1
v_call: TRBV2
cdr3_aa: CASSVWTTDTEAFF
cdr3_nt: TGTGCCAGCAGTGTGTGGACAACCGACACTGAAGCTTTCTTT

d_call: TRBD1
clone_size: few
j_call: TRBJ1-5
v_call: TRBV6-4
cdr3_aa: CASSGCDRGPRQPQHF
cdr3_nt: TGTGCCAGCAGTGGATGTGACAGGGGGCCTCGTCAGCCCCAGCATTTT

d_call: TRBD2
clone_size: -
j_call: TRBJ2-2
v_call: TRBV11-1
cdr3_aa: CASSPWTSPGELFF
cdr3_nt: TGTGCCAGCAGCCCCTGGACTAGCCCCGGGGAGCTGTTTTTT

d_call: -
clone_size: once
j_call: TRBJ2-5
v_call: TRBV7-6
cdr3_aa: CASSPVQETQYF
cdr3_nt: TGTGCCAGCAGCCCAGTCCAAGAGACCCAGTACTTC

d_call: -
clone_size: -
j_call: TRBJ1-3
v_call: TRBV5-6
cdr3_aa: CASSLTDSSGNTIYF
cdr3_nt: TGTGCCAGCAGCTTGACCGACAGCTCTGGAAACACCATATATTTT

d_call: TRBD1
clone_size: -
j_call: TRBJ1-6
v_call: TRBV5-1
cdr3_aa: CASSFQGENSPLHF
cdr3_nt: TGCGCCAGCAGCTTCCAGGGGGAGAATTCACCCCTCCACTTT

d_call: -
clone_size: -
j_call: TRBJ1-5
v_call: TRBV27
cdr3_aa: CASSLTGSGSGEQPQHF
cdr3_nt: TGTGCCAGCAGTTTAACCGGGTCTGGCTCGGGTGAGCAGCCCCAGCATTTT